Below are 10 T cell receptor beta chains sequenced from a single sample in a study of long-term antiretroviral therapy in people with HIV. It was version v3.0 of the immunoSEQ assay that was run at survey level. Generated by immunoSEQ multiplex PCR, the TCRdb table keeps only in-frame clones and is missing some. The sample has tens of thousands of clones, about 93% seen once; the top ten hold over 4%. The sequences come from unsorted PBMCs, collected 5 to 5.5 years after starting antiretroviral therapy. The receptors originated from a woman between 40 and 55 years old with HIV.

The chain recombines TRBV5-8 with TRBJ2-7; 8 nucleotides align to TRBD2. CDR1 is SGHTS and CDR2 is YDEGEE in the germline V gene. This CDR3 has 15 residues. The V and J ends lost 1 base and 5 bases, in that order; junction bases with no gene match: 8. Here the CDR3 DNA reads TGTGCCAGCAGCTTGAGAGCGGGAGTTATCAACGAGCAGTACTTC. As protein: CASSLRAGVINEQYF.

This rearrangement joins TRBV5-1 to TRBJ1-2; 10 positions match TRBD1. The J segment lost 4 bases and the V segment lost 5 bases, leaving 5 bases of the junction unmatched. Germline-derived CDR1 and CDR2 are SGHRS and YFSETQ. The CDR3 is made up of 14 amino acids. The CDR3 spells CASSQRTGGYGYTF. In DNA form, the CDR3 reads TGCGCCAGCAGTCAAAGGACAGGGGGCTATGGCTACACCTTC.

This clone came up once. This chain links TRBV18 with TRBJ2-7, with 13 bases lining up with TRBD2. Trimming took 3 bases from V and 5 from J; bases not matched to a gene: 7. CDR1 is KGHSH and CDR2 is LQKENI in the germline V gene. The CDR3 has 16 amino acids. This chain's CDR3 is CASSPWSLAGGNEQYF. CDR3 in DNA: TGTGCCAGCTCACCTTGGTCACTAGCGGGAGGGAACGAGCAGTACTTC.

V and J are TRBV6-6 and TRBJ1-1, with D perhaps TRBD1 (6 bases). The CDR3 contains 15 residues. Trimming stripped 0 bases from V and 11 bases from J, with 19 bases between. The germline gives CDR1 MNHNY, CDR2 SVGAGI (reference sequence). Here the CDR3 DNA reads TGTGCCAGCAGTTACTCGCCGGGGGGGGGCGCAGGCGCTTTCTTT. Amino acid sequence: CASSYSPGGGAGAFF.

This rearrangement joins TRBV30 to TRBJ1-3; unclear D gene. The V end lost 4 bases, the J end lost 0 bases, and 7 bases lay between the germline ends. The germline CDR1 and CDR2 sequences are GTSNPN and SVGIG (reference sequence). This CDR3 is 13 amino acids long. The CDR3 sequence: CAWNEFSGNTIYF. The CDR3 DNA sequence: TGTGCCTGGAATGAGTTCTCTGGAAACACCATATATTTT. Combining the CDR3 with reference TRBV30 and TRBJ1-3 gives the whole variable domain SQTIHQWPATLVQPVGSPLSLECTVEGTSNPNLYWYRQAAGRGLQLLFYSVGIGQISSEVPQNLSASRPQDRQFILSSKKLLLSDSGFYLCAWNEFSGNTIYFGEGSWLTVV.

The V and J genes are TRBV27 and TRBJ2-7, with TRBD2 as a possible D gene (6 bases). This CDR3 spans 11 amino acids. Germline assignment: CDR1 MNHEY and CDR2 SMNVEV (reference sequence). V dropped 4 bases and J dropped 10 bases, with 11 bases sitting between them. The CDR3 here is CASSYGTRQYF. The CDR3 DNA follows: TGTGCCAGCAGTTACGGGACTCGTCAGTACTTC.

This clone appeared a single time. The chain has TRBV5-4 and TRBJ2-1; 8 bases map to TRBD1. The germline V gene has CDR1 SGHNT and CDR2 YYREEE (reference sequence). Unmatched junction bases numbered 2, after V lost 4 bases and J lost 5 bases. CDR3 length: 13 residues. CDR3 residues: CASSPDRDNEQFF. CDR3 nucleotide sequence: TGTGCCAGCAGCCCGGACAGGGACAATGAGCAGTTCTTC.

The chain joins TRBV5-1 to TRBJ2-1, with 8 nucleotides matching TRBD2. The CDR3 has 18 amino acids. V lost 2 bases to trimming and J lost 0 bases; unmatched junction nucleotides: 10. CDR1 and CDR2 (germline): SGHRS, YFSETQ. CDR3 protein: CASSFLSSGYSSYNEQFF. CDR3 bases: TGCGCCAGCAGCTTTTTATCTAGCGGGTACAGCTCCTACAATGAGCAGTTCTTC.

V gene TRBV5-6 combines with J gene TRBJ1-2, with 9 nucleotides matching TRBD1. The CDR3 extends over 14 amino acids. The V gene's germline CDR1 is SGHDT and CDR2 YYEEEE. With 5 bases clipped from V and 7 bases from J, the junction kept 9 bases outside the gene matches. CDR3 amino acids: CASSYTQGAGGYTF. CDR3 nucleotide sequence: TGTGCCAGCAGTTATACACAGGGGGCGGGTGGCTACACCTTC.

In this sample, this clone turned up once. The rearrangement joins TRBV4-3 to TRBJ1-1, with D unclear. Trimming cost V 1 base and J 4 bases, with 16 bases left between them. CDR1 LGHNA and CDR2 YSLEER come from the germline V gene. The CDR3 loop spans 16 amino acids. The CDR3 DNA reads as TGCGCCAGCAGCCAAGCGCCCGGGAGGGCGGTCACTGAAGCTTTCTTT. Its translation: CASSQAPGRAVTEAFF.